These 3 T cell receptor beta chains came from one sample sequenced in a study of T cells in Graves' hyperthyroidism and ophthalmopathy. RNA transcripts gave rise to amplified TCR beta CDR3 regions. The HTBI primer set drove a first-round RT-PCR of the TCR CDR3. TCRdb re-called the multiplex PCR reads with MiXCR, one entry per CDR3 protein. The repertoire consists of roughly 700,000 distinct CDR3 sequences, with around 15% occurring once and the leading ten covering roughly 10%. Sequenced material: blood. The receptor source for this set is a woman aged 18-29 years with Graves' hyperthyroidism.

This clonotype was seen a few times. The chain carries TRBV12-5 and TRBJ1-2; possibly TRBD1 for D (5 bases). Trimming took off 6 bases at V and 2 bases at J, with 10 bases between the two ends. The germline V gene encodes CDR1 LGHNT and CDR2 FRNRAP. The CDR3 is made up of 13 amino acids. The CDR3 loop reads CASGPEGNYGYTF. In nucleotides, the CDR3 is TGTGCTAGTGGACCGGAGGGGAACTATGGCTACACCTTC.

This chain uses TRBV6-2 or TRBV6-3 with TRBJ1-1, with D unresolved. The V gene's germline CDR1 is MNHEY and CDR2 SVGEGT. V was cut by 2 bases and J by 7 bases, with 5 bases left in between. CDR3 length equals 11 residues. CDR3 DNA: TGTGCCAGCAGTTACCTTGGTGAAGCTTTCTTT. The encoded protein is CASSYLGEAFF.

The chain uses TRBV30 and TRBJ2-7, with 14 bases lining up with TRBD2. The CDR3 runs 15 residues. Germline lookup yields CDR1 GTSNPN and CDR2 SVGIG (reference sequence). The V gene end was trimmed by 3 bases and the J gene end by 7 bases; junction bases not matched to a gene: 8. CDR3 nucleotides: TGTGCCTGGAGGGCCCGGGGACTAGCGGGAGTTGAGCAGTACTTC. Translation: CAWRARGLAGVEQYF.